This T cell receptor beta chain was sequenced for a study of blood T cell repertoires in COVID-19. Overall study: Samples of COVID-19 (acute and convalescent) were obtained from the United States, Italy and Spain. The analysed material was cDNA or gDNA that came from T cells, B-cell-depleted T cells, or PBMCs.

In the authors' workflow: Amplification of reference gene primers provided the estimated nucleated cell counts. Sequencing was performed with immunoSEQ multiplex PCR; in TCRdb, only in-frame clones are kept and a portion is missing. V and J calls and clone size are given by that table; D and trimming were obtained from the DNA. This table holds some 82,000 clones, 80% to 85% found once. The CDR3 consists of 12 residues. V was trimmed by 7 bases and J by 1 base, leaving 7 bases between them. From germline, CDR1 is MNHEY and CDR2 SVGAGI. The source is an elderly man with acute or convalescent COVID-19. The sequencing sample was made of peripheral blood. This rearrangement joins TRBV6-5 to TRBJ1-2; unclear D gene. Written as DNA, the CDR3 is TGTGCCAGCATCTACAGTAACTATGGCTACACCTTC. Translated, it gives CASIYSNYGYTF.